The rows below give T cell receptor beta chains drawn from one sample of a study of cytomegalovirus exposure and HLA in healthy donors. The protocol was immunoSEQ multiplex PCR, while the TCRdb copy is restricted to in-frame clones and leaves out a portion. The sample shows 110,000 to 150,000 clones, just over 70% of them seen only once. Sequencing input: PBMCs. Source of these receptors: a woman in her 30s in good health and CMV-seronegative. Each CDR3 is given with its conserved first and last residue. The D gene is left open where the match is weak. Clone size appears in some rows only: once, few, many, or a class for an expanded clone.

clone_size: NA
d_call: TRBD2
j_call: TRBJ2-7
v_call: TRBV6-1
cdr3_aa: CASSEWEGIYEQYF
cdr3_nt: TGTGCCAGCAGTGAATGGGAGGGGATCTACGAGCAGTACTTC

clone_size: NA
d_call: TRBD1
j_call: TRBJ2-5
v_call: TRBV19
cdr3_aa: CASSPRDRDQETQYF
cdr3_nt: TGTGCCAGTAGTCCTCGCGACAGGGATCAAGAGACCCAGTACTTC

clone_size: NA
d_call: TRBD2
j_call: TRBJ2-1
v_call: TRBV4-2
cdr3_aa: CASSQERTSGGRNEQFF
cdr3_nt: TGTGCCAGCAGCCAAGAGAGAACTAGCGGGGGGCGGAATGAGCAGTTCTTC

clone_size: NA
d_call: NA
j_call: TRBJ2-7
v_call: TRBV27
cdr3_aa: CASSSLGGRGAEQYF
cdr3_nt: TGTGCCAGCAGTTCCCTTGGAGGGAGAGGGGCCGAGCAGTACTTC

clone_size: few
d_call: NA
j_call: TRBJ1-2
v_call: TRBV5-1
cdr3_aa: CASSLASQDGYTF
cdr3_nt: TGCGCCAGCAGCTTGGCTTCCCAGGATGGCTACACCTTC

clone_size: few
d_call: TRBD2
j_call: TRBJ2-3
v_call: TRBV7-2
cdr3_aa: CASSLPSGPENTQYF
cdr3_nt: TGTGCCAGCAGCTTACCTAGCGGGCCCGAGAATACGCAGTATTTT

clone_size: few
d_call: NA
j_call: TRBJ2-1
v_call: TRBV18
cdr3_aa: CASSRSVLVIYNEQFF
cdr3_nt: TGTGCCAGCTCACGATCGGTACTAGTTATCTACAATGAGCAGTTCTTC

clone_size: NA
d_call: TRBD2
j_call: TRBJ2-5
v_call: TRBV10-2
cdr3_aa: CASRVGLAGGGVETQYF
cdr3_nt: TGCGCCAGCAGGGTGGGACTAGCGGGGGGCGGCGTGGAGACCCAGTACTTC

clone_size: NA
d_call: NA
j_call: TRBJ2-3
v_call: TRBV5-1
cdr3_aa: CASSLGAGTDTQYF
cdr3_nt: TGCGCCAGCAGCTTGGGGGCGGGGACAGATACGCAGTATTTT

clone_size: NA
d_call: TRBD2
j_call: TRBJ2-2
v_call: TRBV5-1
cdr3_aa: CASSQGLAGGTGELFF
cdr3_nt: TGCGCCAGCAGCCAGGGACTAGCGGGAGGAACCGGGGAGCTGTTTTTT

clone_size: NA
d_call: NA
j_call: TRBJ1-5
v_call: TRBV30
cdr3_aa: CAWSGAGYQPQHF
cdr3_nt: TGTGCCTGGAGTGGGGCGGGGTATCAGCCCCAGCATTTT

clone_size: NA
d_call: TRBD1
j_call: TRBJ2-2
v_call: TRBV11-3
cdr3_aa: CASSLGTGNTGELFF
cdr3_nt: TGTGCCAGCAGCTTGGGGACAGGGAACACCGGGGAGCTGTTTTTT

clone_size: NA
d_call: TRBD2
j_call: TRBJ2-1
v_call: TRBV4-1
cdr3_aa: CASSQERTSGAHEQFF
cdr3_nt: TGCGCCAGCAGCCAAGAGAGGACTAGCGGGGCTCATGAGCAGTTCTTC

clone_size: NA
d_call: TRBD2
j_call: TRBJ2-1
v_call: TRBV27
cdr3_aa: CASSSPRASGSYNEQFF
cdr3_nt: TGTGCCAGCAGTTCCCCTCGGGCTAGCGGTTCCTACAATGAGCAGTTCTTC

clone_size: NA
d_call: TRBD2
j_call: TRBJ2-3
v_call: TRBV5-4
cdr3_aa: CASSFGAGGTDTQYF
cdr3_nt: TGTGCCAGCAGCTTTGGAGCGGGAGGGACAGATACGCAGTATTTT

clone_size: NA
d_call: TRBD2
j_call: TRBJ2-7
v_call: TRBV11-2
cdr3_aa: CASSLGSTGGWEQYF
cdr3_nt: TGTGCCAGCAGCTTAGGGTCTACGGGAGGTTGGGAGCAGTACTTC

clone_size: NA
d_call: NA
j_call: TRBJ2-7
v_call: TRBV11-2
cdr3_aa: CASSQTIGQYF
cdr3_nt: TGTGCCAGCAGCCAGACAATAGGGCAGTACTTC

clone_size: NA
d_call: NA
j_call: TRBJ1-1
v_call: TRBV18
cdr3_aa: CASLPNRPGQHTEAFF
cdr3_nt: TGTGCCAGCTTACCAAACCGTCCTGGGCAACACACTGAAGCTTTCTTT

clone_size: NA
d_call: TRBD1
j_call: TRBJ2-1
v_call: TRBV5-1
cdr3_aa: CASSDRDSSYNEQFF
cdr3_nt: TGCGCCAGCAGCGACCGGGACAGCTCCTACAATGAGCAGTTCTTC

clone_size: NA
d_call: TRBD1
j_call: TRBJ1-2
v_call: TRBV12-5
cdr3_aa: CASGPGQGNGYTF
cdr3_nt: TGTGCTAGTGGGCCGGGACAGGGAAATGGCTACACCTTC

clone_size: NA
d_call: NA
j_call: TRBJ1-6
v_call: TRBV6-5
cdr3_aa: CASSYSTKFSPLHF
cdr3_nt: TGTGCCAGCAGTTACTCTACTAAGTTTTCACCCCTCCACTTT

clone_size: NA
d_call: TRBD1
j_call: TRBJ1-1
v_call: TRBV5-1
cdr3_aa: CASSSAPPGQDEAFF
cdr3_nt: TGCGCCAGCAGCTCCGCTCCTCCGGGACAGGATGAAGCTTTCTTT

clone_size: NA
d_call: NA
j_call: TRBJ2-2
v_call: TRBV9
cdr3_aa: CASRTGDHTGELFF
cdr3_nt: TGTGCCTCCAGGACCGGGGATCACACCGGGGAGCTGTTTTTT

clone_size: few
d_call: NA
j_call: TRBJ1-1
v_call: TRBV19
cdr3_aa: CASSGYPGTMNTEAFF
cdr3_nt: TGTGCCAGTAGTGGTTACCCAGGGACAATGAACACTGAAGCTTTCTTT

clone_size: NA
d_call: TRBD2
j_call: TRBJ2-3
v_call: TRBV5-5
cdr3_aa: CASSHGGSGPSTDTQYF
cdr3_nt: TGTGCCAGCAGCCACGGGGGGAGCGGGCCTAGCACAGATACGCAGTATTTT

clone_size: NA
d_call: NA
j_call: TRBJ1-2
v_call: TRBV7-9
cdr3_aa: CASSLFAGHYGYTF
cdr3_nt: TGTGCCAGCAGCTTATTTGCGGGGCACTATGGCTACACCTTC

clone_size: NA
d_call: NA
j_call: TRBJ2-2
v_call: TRBV5-4
cdr3_aa: CASSSGTHTGELFF
cdr3_nt: TGTGCCAGCAGCTCCGGGACACACACCGGGGAGCTGTTTTTT

clone_size: NA
d_call: NA
j_call: TRBJ2-1
v_call: TRBV2
cdr3_aa: CASTEEYFYNEQFF
cdr3_nt: TGTGCCAGCACGGAGGAGTACTTCTACAATGAGCAGTTCTTC

clone_size: NA
d_call: TRBD1
j_call: TRBJ1-2
v_call: TRBV6-1
cdr3_aa: CASSEAFGTDYGYTF
cdr3_nt: TGTGCCAGCAGTGAAGCTTTCGGGACAGACTATGGCTACACCTTC

clone_size: NA
d_call: NA
j_call: TRBJ2-1
v_call: TRBV4-2
cdr3_aa: CASSQDLASNEQFF
cdr3_nt: TGTGCCAGCAGCCAAGATCTGGCTAGCAATGAGCAGTTCTTC

clone_size: NA
d_call: NA
j_call: TRBJ2-5
v_call: TRBV4-2
cdr3_aa: CASSQDPTNQETQYF
cdr3_nt: TGTGCCAGCAGCCAAGACCCCACTAACCAAGAGACCCAGTACTTC